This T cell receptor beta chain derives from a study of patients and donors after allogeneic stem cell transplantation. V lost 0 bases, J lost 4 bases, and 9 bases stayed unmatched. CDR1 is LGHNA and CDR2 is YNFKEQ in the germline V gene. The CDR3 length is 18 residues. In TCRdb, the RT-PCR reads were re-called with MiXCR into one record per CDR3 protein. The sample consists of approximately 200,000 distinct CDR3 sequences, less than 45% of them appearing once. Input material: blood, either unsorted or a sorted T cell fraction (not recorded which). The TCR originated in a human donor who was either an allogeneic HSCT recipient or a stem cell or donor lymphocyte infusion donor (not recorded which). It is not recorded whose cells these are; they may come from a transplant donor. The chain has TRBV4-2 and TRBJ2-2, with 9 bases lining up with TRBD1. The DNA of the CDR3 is TGTGCCAGCAGCCAAGAAGGGAGGACAGGGGACATCACCGGGGAGCTGTTTTTT. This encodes CASSQEGRTGDITGELFF.